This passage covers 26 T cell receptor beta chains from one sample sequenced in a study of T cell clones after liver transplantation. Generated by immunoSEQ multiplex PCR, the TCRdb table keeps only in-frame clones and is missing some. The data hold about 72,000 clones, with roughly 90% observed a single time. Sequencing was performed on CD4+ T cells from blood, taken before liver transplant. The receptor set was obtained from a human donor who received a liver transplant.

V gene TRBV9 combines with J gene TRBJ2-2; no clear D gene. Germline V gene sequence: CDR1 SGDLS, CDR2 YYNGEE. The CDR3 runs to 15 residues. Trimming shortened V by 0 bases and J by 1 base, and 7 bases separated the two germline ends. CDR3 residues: CASSVGGLNTGELFF. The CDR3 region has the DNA TGTGCCAGCAGCGTAGGTGGGTTGAACACCGGGGAGCTGTTTTTT.

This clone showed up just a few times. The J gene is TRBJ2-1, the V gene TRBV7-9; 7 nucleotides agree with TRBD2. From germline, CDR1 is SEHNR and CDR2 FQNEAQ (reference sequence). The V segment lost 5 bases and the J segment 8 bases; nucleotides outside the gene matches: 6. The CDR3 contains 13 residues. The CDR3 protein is CASSPRAGYEQFF. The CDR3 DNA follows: TGTGCCAGCAGCCCCCGAGCGGGATATGAGCAGTTCTTC. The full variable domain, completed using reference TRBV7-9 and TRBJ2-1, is DTGVSQNPRHKITKRGQNVTFRCDPISEHNRLYWYRQTLGQGPEFLTYFQNEAQLEKSRLLSDRFSAERPKGSFSTLEIQRTEQGDSAMYLCASSPRAGYEQFFGPGTRLTVL.

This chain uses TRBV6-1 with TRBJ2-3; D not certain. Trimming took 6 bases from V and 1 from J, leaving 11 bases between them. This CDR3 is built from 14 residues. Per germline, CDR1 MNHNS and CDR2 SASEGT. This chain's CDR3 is CASSPTTRTDTQYF. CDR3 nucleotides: TGTGCCAGCAGCCCTACGACGCGCACAGATACGCAGTATTTT.

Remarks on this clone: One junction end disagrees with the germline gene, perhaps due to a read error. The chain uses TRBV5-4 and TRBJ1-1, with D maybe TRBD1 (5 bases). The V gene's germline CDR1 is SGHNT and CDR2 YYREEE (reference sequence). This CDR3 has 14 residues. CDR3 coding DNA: TGTGCCAGCAGCTTGAAGGGGTCCGGAGCCTCAACGCTCTTT. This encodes CASSLKGSGASTLF.

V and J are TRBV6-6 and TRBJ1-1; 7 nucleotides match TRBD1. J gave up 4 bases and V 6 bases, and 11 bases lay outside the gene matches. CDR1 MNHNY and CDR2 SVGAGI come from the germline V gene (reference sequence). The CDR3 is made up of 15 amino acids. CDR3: CASRSNVRGTTEAFF. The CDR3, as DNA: TGTGCCAGCAGGAGCAATGTCAGGGGGACCACTGAAGCTTTCTTT.

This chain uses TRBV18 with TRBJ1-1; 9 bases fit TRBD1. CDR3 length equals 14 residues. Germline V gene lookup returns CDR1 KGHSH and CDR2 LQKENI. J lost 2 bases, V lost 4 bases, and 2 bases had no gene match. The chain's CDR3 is CASSLTGGNTEAFF. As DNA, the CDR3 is TGTGCCAGCTCACTCACAGGGGGCAACACTGAAGCTTTCTTT.

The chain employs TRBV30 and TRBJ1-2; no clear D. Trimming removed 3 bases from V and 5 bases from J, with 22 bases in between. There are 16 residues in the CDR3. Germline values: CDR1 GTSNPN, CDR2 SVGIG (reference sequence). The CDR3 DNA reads TGTGCCTGGAGCCCCCCCGCACAGATAGTCGGTTATGGCTACACCTTC. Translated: CAWSPPAQIVGYGYTF.

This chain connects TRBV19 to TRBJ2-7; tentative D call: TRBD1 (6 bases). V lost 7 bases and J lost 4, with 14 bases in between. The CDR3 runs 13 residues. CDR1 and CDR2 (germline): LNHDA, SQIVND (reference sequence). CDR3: CASKETGRYEQYF. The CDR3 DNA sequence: TGTGCCAGTAAAGAGACAGGAAGATACGAGCAGTACTTC. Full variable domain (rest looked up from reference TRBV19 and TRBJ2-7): DGGITQSPKYLFRKEGQNVTLSCEQNLNHDAMYWYRQDPGQGLRLIYYSQIVNDFQKGDIAEGYSVSREKKESFPLTVTSAQKNPTAFYLCASKETGRYEQYFGPGTRLTVT.

CDR3 coding DNA: TGTGCCTGGAGTTTTGAGGGACTCCCCTCCTACGAGCAGTACTTC. Its translation is CAWSFEGLPSYEQYF. The chain links TRBV30 to TRBJ2-7; TRBD2 is a possible D gene (6 bases). The CDR3 consists of 15 residues. The germline gives CDR1 GTSNPN, CDR2 SVGIG (reference sequence). The V end lost 2 bases, the J end lost 0 bases, and 14 bases lay between the germline ends. The full variable domain, rest sourced from reference TRBV30 and TRBJ2-7, is SQTIHQWPATLVQPVGSPLSLECTVEGTSNPNLYWYRQAAGRGLQLLFYSVGIGQISSEVPQNLSASRPQDRQFILSSKKLLLSDSGFYLCAWSFEGLPSYEQYFGPGTRLTVT.

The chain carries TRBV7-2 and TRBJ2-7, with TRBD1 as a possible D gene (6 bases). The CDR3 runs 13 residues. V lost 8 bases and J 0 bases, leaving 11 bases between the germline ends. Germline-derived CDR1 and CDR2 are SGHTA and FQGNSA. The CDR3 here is CASGRGDSYEQYF. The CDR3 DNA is TGTGCCAGCGGCAGGGGCGACTCCTACGAGCAGTACTTC.

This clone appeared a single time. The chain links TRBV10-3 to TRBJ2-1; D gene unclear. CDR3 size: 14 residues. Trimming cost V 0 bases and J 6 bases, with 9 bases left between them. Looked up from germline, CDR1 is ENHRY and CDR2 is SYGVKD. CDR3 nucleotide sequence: TGTGCCATCAGTGAGTCATGGAGTGGCAATGAGCAGTTCTTC. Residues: CAISESWSGNEQFF.

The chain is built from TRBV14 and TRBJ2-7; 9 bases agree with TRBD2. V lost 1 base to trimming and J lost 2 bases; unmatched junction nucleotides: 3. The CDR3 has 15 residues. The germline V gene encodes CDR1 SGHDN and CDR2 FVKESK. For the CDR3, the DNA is TGTGCCAGCAGCCAAGGACTAGCGGAGACCTACGAGCAGTACTTC. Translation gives CASSQGLAETYEQYF.

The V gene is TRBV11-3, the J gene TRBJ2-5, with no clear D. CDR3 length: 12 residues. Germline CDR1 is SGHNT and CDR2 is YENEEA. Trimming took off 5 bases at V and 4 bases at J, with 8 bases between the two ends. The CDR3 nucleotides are TGTGCCAGCAGCCCCTCGCTAGAGACCCAGTACTTC. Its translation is CASSPSLETQYF.

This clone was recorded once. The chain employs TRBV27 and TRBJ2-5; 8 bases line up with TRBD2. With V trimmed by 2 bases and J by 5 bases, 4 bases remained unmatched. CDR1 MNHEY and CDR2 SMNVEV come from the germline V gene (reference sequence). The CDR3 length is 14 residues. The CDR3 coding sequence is TGTGCCAGCAGTTTAAAGCCGGGGGGGGAGACCCAGTACTTC. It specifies CASSLKPGGETQYF.

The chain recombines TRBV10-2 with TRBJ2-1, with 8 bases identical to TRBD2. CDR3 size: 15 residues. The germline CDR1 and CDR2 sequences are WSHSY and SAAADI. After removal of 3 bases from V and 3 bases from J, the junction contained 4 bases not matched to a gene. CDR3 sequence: CASSETSGDYNEQFF. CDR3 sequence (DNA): TGCGCCAGCAGTGAAACTAGCGGAGACTACAATGAGCAGTTCTTC.

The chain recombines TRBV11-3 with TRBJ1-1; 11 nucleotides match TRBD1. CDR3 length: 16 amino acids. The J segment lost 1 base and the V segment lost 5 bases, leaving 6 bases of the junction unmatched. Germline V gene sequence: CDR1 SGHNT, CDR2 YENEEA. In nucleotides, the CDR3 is TGTGCCAGCAGCCGAACGGACAGGGGGCCGAACACTGAAGCTTTCTTT. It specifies CASSRTDRGPNTEAFF.

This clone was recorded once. The CDR3 is CASSEGGRDTQYF. DNA of the CDR3: TGTGCCAGCAGTGAAGGGGGTAGAGATACGCAGTATTTT. The chain combines TRBV6-1 with TRBJ2-3; D gene uncertain. This CDR3 is 13 amino acids long. CDR1 and CDR2 (germline): MNHNS, SASEGT. The V end lost 1 base, the J end lost 5 bases, and 7 bases lay between the germline ends.

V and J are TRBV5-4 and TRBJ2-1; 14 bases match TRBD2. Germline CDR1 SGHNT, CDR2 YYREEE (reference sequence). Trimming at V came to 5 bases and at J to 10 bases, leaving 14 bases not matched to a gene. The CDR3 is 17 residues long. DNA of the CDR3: TGTGCCAGCAGACGCGCCGGGACTAGCGGGAGCCCTATCGAGCAGTTCTTC. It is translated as CASRRAGTSGSPIEQFF.

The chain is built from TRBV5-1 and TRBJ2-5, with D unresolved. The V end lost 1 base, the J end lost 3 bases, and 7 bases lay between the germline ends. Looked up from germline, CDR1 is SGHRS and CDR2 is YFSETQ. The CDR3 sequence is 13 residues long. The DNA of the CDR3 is TGCGCCAGCAGCTTGATGGCCGAAGAGACCCAGTACTTC. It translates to CASSLMAEETQYF.

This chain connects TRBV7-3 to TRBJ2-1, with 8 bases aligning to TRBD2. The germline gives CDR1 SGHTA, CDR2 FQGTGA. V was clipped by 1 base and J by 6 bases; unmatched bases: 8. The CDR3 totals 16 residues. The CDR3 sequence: CASSLKAGGGINEQFF. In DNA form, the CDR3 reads TGTGCCAGCAGCTTAAAGGCGGGAGGAGGTATCAATGAGCAGTTCTTC.

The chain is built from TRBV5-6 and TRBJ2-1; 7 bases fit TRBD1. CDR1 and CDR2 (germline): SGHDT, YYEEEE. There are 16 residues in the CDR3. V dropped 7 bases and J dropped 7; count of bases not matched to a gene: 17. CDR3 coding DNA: TGTGCCAGCGGAAAGGCGACAGGGCTACAGTGGAATGAGCAGTTCTTC. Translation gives CASGKATGLQWNEQFF. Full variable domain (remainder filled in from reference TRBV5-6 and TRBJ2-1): DAGVTQSPTHLIKTRGQQVTLRCSPKSGHDTVSWYQQALGQGPQFIFQYYEEEERQRGNFPDRFSGHQFPNYSSELNVNALLLGDSALYLCASGKATGLQWNEQFFGPGTRLTVL.

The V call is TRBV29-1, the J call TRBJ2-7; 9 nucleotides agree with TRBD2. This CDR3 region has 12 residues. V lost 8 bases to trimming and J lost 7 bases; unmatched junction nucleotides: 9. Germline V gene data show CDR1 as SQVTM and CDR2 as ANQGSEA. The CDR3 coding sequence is TGCAGCACAACGACTAGCGGAGGAGAGCAGTACTTC. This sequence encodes CSTTTSGGEQYF.

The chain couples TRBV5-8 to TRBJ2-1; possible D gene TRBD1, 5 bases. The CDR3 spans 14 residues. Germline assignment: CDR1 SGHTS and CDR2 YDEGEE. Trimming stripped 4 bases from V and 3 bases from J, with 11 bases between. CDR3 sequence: CASSQDTDYNEQFF. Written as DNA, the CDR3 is TGTGCCAGCAGCCAGGACACAGACTACAATGAGCAGTTCTTC.

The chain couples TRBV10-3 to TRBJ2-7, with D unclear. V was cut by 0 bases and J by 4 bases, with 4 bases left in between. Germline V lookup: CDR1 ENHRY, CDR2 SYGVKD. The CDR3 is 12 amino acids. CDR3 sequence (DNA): TGTGCCATCAGTGAGTCTGTATACGAGCAGTACTTC. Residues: CAISESVYEQYF.

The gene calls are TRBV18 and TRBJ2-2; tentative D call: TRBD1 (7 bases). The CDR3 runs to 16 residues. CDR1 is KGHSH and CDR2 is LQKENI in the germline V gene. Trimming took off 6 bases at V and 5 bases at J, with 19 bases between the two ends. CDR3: CASSRGRAGGTGELFF. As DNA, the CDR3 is TGTGCCAGCTCCCGAGGCCGAGCAGGGGGGACCGGGGAGCTGTTTTTT.

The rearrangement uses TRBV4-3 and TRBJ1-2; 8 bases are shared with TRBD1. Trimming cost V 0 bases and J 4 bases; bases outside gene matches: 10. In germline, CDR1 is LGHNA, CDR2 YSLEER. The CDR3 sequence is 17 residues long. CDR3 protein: CASSQEYRGDRSYGYTF. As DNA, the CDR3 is TGCGCCAGCAGCCAAGAGTATAGGGGGGACAGGTCCTATGGCTACACCTTC.